Listed below are T cell receptor beta chains from one sample, sequenced in a study of T cell repertoires in cytomegalovirus infection. TCRdb independently ran MiXCR on the reads; one entry per CDR3 protein. The sample consists of around 530,000 distinct CDR3 sequences, approximately 26% of them appearing once. The sample comprised PBMCs. These receptors originate from a human donor in good health (CMV status not recorded). Some clones in this sample may be carry-over from other donors' samples. Each CDR3 is given with its conserved first and last residue. D genes are given only for firm matches. Size tells how often a clone was seen (once, few, many) or the class of an expanded clone, and some rows leave it out.

TGTGCCAGCAGCCCCGACAGGGCCTACGAGCTGTTTTTT	CASSPDRAYELFF	few	TRBV11-2	TRBJ2-2	TRBD1
TGTGCCAGCAGCTTGGGTTTAGAGCTACGACCTGGAGGGGAGACCCAGTACTTC	CASSLGLELRPGGETQYF	NA	TRBV5-8	TRBJ2-5	NA
TGTGCCAGCAGACCTGGAGGGGCGCTCTACGAGCAGTACTTC	CASRPGGALYEQYF	NA	TRBV6-2/TRBV6-3	TRBJ2-7	NA
TGTGCCAGCAGCTTACAGGGTGGCCACGGGGAGCTGTTTTTT	CASSLQGGHGELFF	few	TRBV7-9	TRBJ2-2	NA
TGTGCCAGTTCCCGGGATTCGACTAATGAAAAACTGTTTTTT	CASSRDSTNEKLFF	many	TRBV7-2	TRBJ1-4	NA
TGTGCCAGCAGCCAGACTAGCGGGAGCAGTTTAGATACGCAGTATTTT	CASSQTSGSSLDTQYF	many	TRBV7-3	TRBJ2-3	TRBD2
TGTGCCAGCACCCGACTTCAAGAGACCCAGTACTTC	CASTRLQETQYF	NA	TRBV2	TRBJ2-5	NA
TGTGCCTGGAGTTCCGGGGGCGGACAGCCCCAGCATTTT	CAWSSGGGQPQHF	few	TRBV30	TRBJ1-5	NA
TGTGCCAGCAGACAATCCCTAGCGGGAGGGACCCAGTACTTC	CASRQSLAGGTQYF	NA	TRBV28	TRBJ2-5	TRBD2
TGTGCCAGCAGCTTAAGTCCTGTTGCTGCGACAGGAAGTTTTACCGGGGAGCTGTTTTTT	CASSLSPVAATGSFTGELFF	NA	TRBV11-3	TRBJ2-2	NA
TGTGCCAGCAGCGGGGGACGATCCCTTTATGGCTACACCTTC	CASSGGRSLYGYTF	few	TRBV7-9	TRBJ1-2	NA
TGTGCCAGCAGTCTGCCCGGGGCCAAAGAGACCCAGTACTTC	CASSLPGAKETQYF	NA	TRBV28	TRBJ2-5	NA
TGTGCCAGCAGTTCTAGTCGACTAGCGGGAGTGACCTACAATGAGCAGTTCTTC	CASSSSRLAGVTYNEQFF	many	TRBV28	TRBJ2-1	TRBD2
TGTGCCGCCCGCGGACAGGGGGACAGCGGGGAGCTGTTTTTT	CAARGQGDSGELFF	few	TRBV19	TRBJ2-2	TRBD1
TGTGCCAGCAGTGACCTACGGACAGGGCACATCGGGGCTTTCTTT	CASSDLRTGHIGAFF	NA	TRBV25-1	TRBJ1-1	TRBD1
TGCAGCGTTGAGTTCAGTAGCAATCAGCCCCAGCATTTT	CSVEFSSNQPQHF	NA	TRBV29-1	TRBJ1-5	NA
TGTGCCAGCTCCGACGAGCTCGGGACCCAGTACTTC	CASSDELGTQYF	NA	TRBV28	TRBJ2-5	NA
TGTGCCAGCAGCCCGGGGACCACGCATGAGCAGTTCTTC	CASSPGTTHEQFF	few	TRBV7-9	TRBJ2-1	NA
TGTGCCAGCAGCTTAGCTTATAGAAACGGACAGCTTTCCTACAATGAGCAGTTCTTC	CASSLAYRNGQLSYNEQFF	many	TRBV7-6	TRBJ2-1	NA
TGTGCCAGCAGCCCCCCCCCCCAGCAGTTCTTC	CASSPPPQQFF	NA	TRBV7-2	TRBJ2-1	NA
TGTGCCAGCAGTTACTCGAAATCCTACACAGATACGCAGTATTTT	CASSYSKSYTDTQYF	NA	TRBV6-2/TRBV6-3	TRBJ2-3	NA
TGTGCCAGCACCGGGGGCTACTCCTACGAGCAGTACTTC	CASTGGYSYEQYF	NA	TRBV28	TRBJ2-7	NA
TGTGCCAGCAGCTTAGTCCACAGGGGCCCCCGGACAGATACGCAGTATTTT	CASSLVHRGPRTDTQYF	many	TRBV7-2	TRBJ2-3	TRBD1